Listed below are T cell receptor beta chains from one sample, sequenced in a study of blood T cell repertoires in COVID-19. Using immunoSEQ multiplex PCR, the repertoire was profiled, and TCRdb retains in-frame clones only, with some absent. This sample has roughly 57,000 clones; about 90% occur once, and the top ten carry about 18%. Source material: peripheral blood. All receptors derive from a human donor in a cohort sampled during active COVID-19. Both conserved end residues are part of each CDR3. Each record gives: D gene, V gene, J gene, CDR3 DNA, CDR3 protein. The D gene is left open where the match is weak.

>NA|TRBV7-9|TRBJ1-2
TGTGCCAGCAGCTTTAGCGGGGAGGGCTATGGCTACACCTTC
CASSFSGEGYGYTF
>NA|TRBV7-3|TRBJ2-1
TGTGCCAGCAGCCTGTCCTCCTACAATGAGCAGTTCTTC
CASSLSSYNEQFF
>NA|TRBV4-3|TRBJ2-1
TGCGCCAGCAGCCAAGAAAGGGGAAAATACAATGAGCAGTTCTTC
CASSQERGKYNEQFF
>NA|TRBV7-2|TRBJ2-3
TGTGCCAGCAGCTTAGGTCCCGTGGACTCGAGCACAGATACGCAGTATTTT
CASSLGPVDSSTDTQYF
>TRBD2|TRBV3-1/TRBV3-2|TRBJ2-1
TGTGCCAGCAGCCAAGACGCGGGGGGCTCCTACAATGAGCAGTTCTTC
CASSQDAGGSYNEQFF
>NA|TRBV7-9|TRBJ1-2
TGTGCCAGCACCTTCTTGTCGGGGGGCTACACCTTC
CASTFLSGGYTF
>NA|TRBV7-3|TRBJ2-2
TGTGCCAGCAGCGCCCGTGCGGAGGCCGTGGGGGAGCTGTTTTTT
CASSARAEAVGELFF
>TRBD1|TRBV5-8|TRBJ2-2
TGTGCCAGCAGCTTGTACAGGGGATTGAACACCGGGGAGCTGTTTTTT
CASSLYRGLNTGELFF
>TRBD2|TRBV3-1/TRBV3-2|TRBJ2-2
TGTGCCAGCAGCCAAGATGTCAGGGGCGGGGGGTTGAACCCCGGGGAGCTGTTTTTT
CASSQDVRGGGLNPGELFF
>NA|TRBV6-6|TRBJ2-7
TGTGCCAGCAGTTACAGACAGAACAGTAACTACGAGCAGTACTTC
CASSYRQNSNYEQYF
>TRBD1|TRBV7-2|TRBJ2-5
TGTGCCAGCAGTCGGGACAGTCAAGAGACCCAGTACTTC
CASSRDSQETQYF
>TRBD1|TRBV6-2/TRBV6-3|TRBJ1-2
TGTGCCAGCAGTTACTCGAGTGAGAGGGTTGGGACAGGGGGCGGGGGCTACACCTTC
CASSYSSERVGTGGGGYTF
>NA|TRBV7-2|TRBJ2-3
TGTGCCAGCAGCCGCCTACCCACCCCTGCAGATACGCAGTATTTT
CASSRLPTPADTQYF